This TCR beta chain was documented in a study of CD8+ T cells in alopecia areata. As for treatment: oral pan-JAK inhibitor, 5-10 mg twice daily. Study-level points and caveats: Tofacitinib produced a significant decrease in scalp clonality and in expanded CD8+ clones among the top 100.

The CDR3 runs to 11 residues. J gave up 4 bases and V 7 bases, and 1 base lay outside the gene matches. The V gene's germline CDR1 is SQVTM and CDR2 ANQGSEA. Extracted RNA was reverse transcribed, and the resulting cDNA served as sequencing template. Only in-frame clones appear in the TCRdb table, and some are missing; sequencing was by immunoSEQ multiplex PCR. The sample shows 120,000 or so clones, roughly 55% of them seen only once. This clone was seen only a few times. Its matching antigen is unknown. The identical CDR3 is also encoded by other nucleotide sequences in the sample. Specimen: CD4+ T cells sorted from blood, collected at week 4, from a patient treated with tofacitinib. The chain is built from TRBV29-1 and TRBJ2-7, with TRBD1 matching 10 bases. The TCR was taken from a human donor with alopecia areata. CDR3 sequence (DNA): TGCAGCGCGGGACAGGGGTACGAGCAGTACTTC. As protein: CSAGQGYEQYF.